The 11 T cell receptor beta chains given below trace back to one sample, sequenced in a study of T cell responses to AZD1222 COVID-19 vaccine. Sequencing was performed with immunoSEQ multiplex PCR; in TCRdb, only in-frame clones are kept and a portion is missing. The sample lists 150,000 to 200,000 clones, more than 70% occurring once. The source was peripheral blood, collected 28 days after the second AZD1222 dose. The receptors come from an adult who received the AZD1222 COVID-19 vaccine.

This clone was seen a handful of times. The chain employs TRBV12-5 and TRBJ2-7; unclear D gene. This CDR3 has 14 residues. Germline CDR1 LGHNT, CDR2 FRNRAP. V was trimmed by 0 bases and J by 7 bases, leaving 13 bases between them. The CDR3 DNA reads as TGTGCTAGTGGTTTGGTCCCTAAGAGCCGGGAGCAGTACTTC. Amino acids: CASGLVPKSREQYF.

Details on this clone: Other DNA sequences of this sample code for an identical CDR3. The chain is built from TRBV28 and TRBJ2-2; D uncertain. This CDR3 comprises 12 residues. Germline loops: CDR1 MDHEN, CDR2 SYDVKM. V lost 8 bases, J lost 5 bases, and 9 bases lay in between. CDR3 sequence (DNA): TGTGCCAGCCTTAGGCGGACCGGGGAGCTGTTTTTT. The encoded protein is CASLRRTGELFF. Combining the CDR3 with reference TRBV28 and TRBJ2-2 gives the whole variable domain DVKVTQSSRYLVKRTGEKVFLECVQDMDHENMFWYRQDPGLGLRLIYFSYDVKMKEKGDIPEGYSVSREKKERFSLILESASTNQTSMYLCASLRRTGELFFGEGSRLTVL.

The rearrangement uses TRBV27 and TRBJ1-1, with a weak D call TRBD1 (6 bases). The CDR3 extends over 15 amino acids. V dropped 3 bases and J dropped 1 base, with 12 bases sitting between them. Germline V CDR1 and CDR2: MNHEY, SMNVEV (reference sequence). CDR3 in amino acids: CASSFGRGRNTEAFF. The CDR3 nucleotides are TGTGCCAGCAGTTTTGGCAGGGGCAGGAACACTGAAGCTTTCTTT.

A note on this clone: The sample carries other DNA sequences with the same CDR3. V usage is TRBV28 and J usage is TRBJ1-5, with a weak D call TRBD1 (6 bases). V was clipped by 5 bases and J by 4 bases, with 12 bases between them. CDR1 MDHEN and CDR2 SYDVKM come from the germline V gene. The CDR3 is 14 residues long. The CDR3 region has the DNA TGTGCCAGCAGTCAAGGGGGGGGGAATCAGCCCCAGCATTTT. Its translation is CASSQGGGNQPQHF.

Points on this clone: An end of the junction differs from the germline gene, which may be a read error. V gene TRBV11-1 combines with J gene TRBJ2-7, with D possibly being TRBD2 (6 bases). In germline, CDR1 is SGHAT, CDR2 FQDESV (reference sequence). CDR3 length: 13 residues. CDR3 sequence reads: CASSVADVAEQYF. The CDR3 nucleotides read TGTGCCAGCAGCGTAGCGGACGTAGCCGAGCAGTACTTC. Drawing the rest from reference TRBV11-1 and TRBJ2-7, the complete variable domain is EAEVAQSPRYKITEKSQAVAFWCDPISGHATLYWYRQILGQGPELLVQFQDESVVDDSQLPKDRFSAERLKGVDSTLKIQPAELGDSAMYLCASSVADVAEQYFGPGTRLTVT.

J is TRBJ1-1 and V is TRBV10-3; possible D gene TRBD1, 5 bases. Trimming cost V 4 bases and J 0 bases, with 9 bases left between them. Germline lookup yields CDR1 ENHRY and CDR2 SYGVKD. CDR3 length equals 14 residues. The DNA for the CDR3 is TGTGCCATCAGTGGTGGACAAGTGAACACTGAAGCTTTCTTT. The encoded protein is CAISGGQVNTEAFF.

V gene TRBV28 combines with J gene TRBJ2-7, with 9 bases matching TRBD1. Germline-derived CDR1 and CDR2 are MDHEN and SYDVKM. V lost 6 bases and J lost 2; bases outside the gene matches: 2. This CDR3 is built from 13 residues. CDR3 residues: CASRGTGPYEQYF. The CDR3 DNA reads TGTGCCAGCAGAGGGACAGGGCCCTACGAGCAGTACTTC.

This chain joins TRBV7-2 and TRBJ2-1, with 11 bases identical to TRBD2. The germline V gene has CDR1 SGHTA and CDR2 FQGNSA. Trimming at V came to 4 bases and at J to 15 bases, leaving 14 bases not matched to a gene. The CDR3 runs to 15 residues. The CDR3 DNA sequence: TGTGCCAGCAGCTCGTACTCACTAGCGGGGGACCTGGGGTTCTTC. The encoded protein is CASSSYSLAGDLGFF.

The J gene is TRBJ2-7, the V gene TRBV6-2 or TRBV6-3; TRBD2 aligns across 9 bases. Germline V lookup: CDR1 MNHEY, CDR2 SVGEGT. Trimming at V came to 0 bases and at J to 3 bases, leaving 3 bases not matched to a gene. CDR3 length: 15 residues. CDR3 protein: CASSYSPSGDYEQYF. The CDR3 nucleotides read TGTGCCAGCAGTTACTCTCCTAGCGGGGACTACGAGCAGTACTTC.

This chain connects TRBV10-3 to TRBJ1-6; tentative D call: TRBD1 (6 bases). V was shortened by 11 bases and J by 7 bases, with 21 bases between the two germline ends. CDR1 ENHRY and CDR2 SYGVKD come from the germline V gene. There are 15 residues in the CDR3. The CDR3 DNA sequence: TGTGCCGCCGGTGGACCGGGACAAGTAAATTCACCCCTCCACTTT. It encodes CAAGGPGQVNSPLHF.

This chain joins TRBV29-1 and TRBJ1-2; tentatively, D is TRBD1 (5 bases). The CDR3 totals 14 residues. V was cut by 2 bases and J by 4 bases, with 14 bases left in between. The germline V gene encodes CDR1 SQVTM and CDR2 ANQGSEA. This CDR3 reads CSVEPGPTSYGYTF. The CDR3 nucleotides read TGCAGCGTTGAACCGGGGCCGACTAGCTATGGCTACACCTTC.